Listed below are T cell receptor beta chains from one sample, sequenced in a study of blood T cell repertoires in COVID-19. Assay used: immunoSEQ multiplex PCR; TCRdb lists only in-frame clones, some missing. The sample carries about 20,000 clones, roughly 87% recorded once. Source material: peripheral blood. These receptors were collected from a human donor with active COVID-19. The donor label of this sample is uncertain. Each CDR3 is given with its conserved first and last residue. D genes are given only for firm matches. The size entry is marked missing in some rows and otherwise reads once, few, many or a size class.

D	V	J	length	size	CDR3	DNA
TRBD1	TRBV29-1	TRBJ1-2	11	.	CSVVTGSSYTF	TGCAGCGTGGTGACAGGGTCTTCCTACACCTTC
.	TRBV3-1/TRBV3-2	TRBJ2-5	14	.	CASSRGLGMETQYF	TGTGCCAGCAGCCGCGGCCTTGGCATGGAGACCCAGTACTTC
TRBD2	TRBV19	TRBJ2-1	16	.	CASSIDSGGGYNEQFF	TGTGCCAGTAGTATAGACAGCGGGGGTGGCTACAATGAGCAGTTCTTC
TRBD2	TRBV7-2	TRBJ2-3	18	.	CASSSGLAGGRLIDTQYF	TGTGCCAGCAGCTCGGGACTAGCGGGGGGGCGGCTTATAGATACGCAGTATTTT
.	TRBV5-6	TRBJ1-4	13	.	CASSLRVYEKLFF	TGTGCCAGCAGCTTGCGAGTCTATGAAAAACTGTTTTTT
TRBD2	TRBV7-7	TRBJ2-1	15	once	CASSLIGTSDNEQFF	TGTGCTAGCAGCTTAATCGGGACTAGCGACAATGAGCAGTTCTTC
TRBD2	TRBV9	TRBJ2-2	16	once	CASSVSGGTNTGELFF	TGTGCCAGCAGCGTAAGCGGGGGGACGAACACCGGGGAGCTGTTTTTT
.	TRBV14	TRBJ1-2	13	.	CASSQSLNYGYTF	TGTGCCAGCAGCCAATCGTTAAACTATGGCTACACCTTC
TRBD2	TRBV7-2	TRBJ2-7	15	.	CASSLLAVVSYEQYF	TGTGCCAGCAGCTTGCTAGCGGTAGTGTCCTACGAGCAGTACTTC
TRBD2	TRBV18	TRBJ2-3	16	.	CASSPPSLAGGDTQYF	TGTGCCAGCTCACCACCGTCCCTAGCGGGGGGGGATACGCAGTATTTT
TRBD1	TRBV29-1	TRBJ2-7	13	.	CSVQTGGGYEQYF	TGCAGCGTCCAGACAGGGGGAGGTTACGAGCAGTACTTC
.	TRBV6-2/TRBV6-3	TRBJ2-7	14	.	CASSYLAGAYEQYF	TGTGCCAGCAGTTATTTGGCAGGGGCCTACGAGCAGTACTTC
.	TRBV7-3	TRBJ1-1	13	once	CASSFSPSAEAFF	TGTGCCAGCAGCTTTTCCCCCTCCGCTGAAGCTTTCTTT
.	TRBV7-3	TRBJ2-7	14	.	CASSLDGSSYEQYF	TGTGCCAGCAGCTTAGACGGGTCCTCCTACGAGCAGTACTTC
.	TRBV6-5	TRBJ2-7	16	.	CASSYSVPASSYEQYF	TGTGCCAGCAGTTACTCTGTCCCAGCGAGCTCCTACGAGCAGTACTTC